Sequencing of this T cell receptor (beta chain) was carried out in a study of blood T cell repertoires in COVID-19. About the research overall: PBMCs, B-cell-depleted T cells, or T cells were the source of the cDNA or gDNA that made up the material.

Those enrolled, adults aged about 18 to 89 years, came from 25 or so US areas. Participants' own reports of clinical history determined their cohort assignment. The CDR3 runs to 14 residues. Per the original methods: Using reference gene primer amplification, nucleated cell counts were estimated. The table came from immunoSEQ multiplex PCR; TCRdb's copy has only in-frame clones and leaves some out. V and J calls and clone size are copied from that table; D and trimming were computed from the DNA. The sample shows about 150,000 clones, roughly 90% of them seen only once. This sequence originates from a woman in her twenties or thirties with acute COVID-19. The sequenced sample consisted of PBMCs or T cells enriched from blood (not recorded which). The chain is built from TRBV21-1 and TRBJ2-5; the table's D gene call, TRBD2, was not cross checked with the DNA. TRBV21-1 is tagged as a pseudogene. This CDR3 is CASSKARGSGTQYF. CDR3 DNA sequence: TGTGCCAGCAGCAAAGCTCGCGGGTCAGGGACCCAGTACTTC.